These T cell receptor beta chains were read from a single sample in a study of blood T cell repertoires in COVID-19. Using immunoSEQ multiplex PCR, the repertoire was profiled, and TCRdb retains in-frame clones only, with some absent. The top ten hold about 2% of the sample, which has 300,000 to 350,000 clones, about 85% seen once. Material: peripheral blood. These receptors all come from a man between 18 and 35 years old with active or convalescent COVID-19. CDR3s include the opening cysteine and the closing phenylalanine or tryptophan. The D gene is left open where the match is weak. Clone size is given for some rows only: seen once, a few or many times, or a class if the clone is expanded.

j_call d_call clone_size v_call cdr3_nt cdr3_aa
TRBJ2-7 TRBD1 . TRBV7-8 TGTGCCAGCAGCCACCTTCCGGGACAGGGGAGTGGCAACGAGCAGTACTTC CASSHLPGQGSGNEQYF
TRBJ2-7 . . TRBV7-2 TGTGCCAGCAGCTTCGCCCCCAGCTCCTACGAGCAGTACTTC CASSFAPSSYEQYF
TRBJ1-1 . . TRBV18 TGTGCCAGCTCACCCCGTGTTTTCGACAGTCACACTGAAGCTTTCTTT CASSPRVFDSHTEAFF
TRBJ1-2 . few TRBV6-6 TGTGCCAGCAGTTACTTTGGTACGGGGGACTATGGCTACACCTTC CASSYFGTGDYGYTF
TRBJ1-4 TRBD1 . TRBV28 TGTGCCAGCAGTTTGACAGGGTGGAATGAAAAACTGTTTTTT CASSLTGWNEKLFF
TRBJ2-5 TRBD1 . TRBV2 TGTGCCAGCAGTAAACGGACAGGGTCTCGCCAAGAGACCCAGTACTTC CASSKRTGSRQETQYF
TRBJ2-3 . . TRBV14 TGTGCCAGCAGCCCGCGGACTGCTAGCACAGATACGCAGTATTTT CASSPRTASTDTQYF
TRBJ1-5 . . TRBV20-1 TGCAGTGCTAGTAGAAGGACACTTTATAGCAATCAGCCCCAGCATTTT CSASRRTLYSNQPQHF
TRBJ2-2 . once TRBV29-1 TGCAGCGTTGAAGGGCTGAGGTCCGGGGAGCTGTTTTTT CSVEGLRSGELFF
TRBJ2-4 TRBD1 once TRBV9 TGTGCCAGCAGCGTAGAAACAAGTACAGGGGACATTCAGTACTTC CASSVETSTGDIQYF
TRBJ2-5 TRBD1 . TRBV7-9 TGTGCCAGCAGCCCGGGACAGGGAGGGGAGAGCCAGTACTTC CASSPGQGGESQYF
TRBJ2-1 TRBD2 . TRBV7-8 TGTGCCAGCAGCTTAGGCGGGAGACCCTACAATGAGCAGTTCTTC CASSLGGRPYNEQFF
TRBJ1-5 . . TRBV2 TGTGCCAGCATGAGAGATAGTAGCAATCAGCCCCAGCATTTT CASMRDSSNQPQHF
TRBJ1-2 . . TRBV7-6 TGTGCCAGCAGCCCTGGGACGGGGGGAAACTATGGCTACACCTTC CASSPGTGGNYGYTF
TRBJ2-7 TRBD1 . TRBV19 TGTGCCAGTAGCAAGGACAGGGGGCTCTACGAGCAGTACTTC CASSKDRGLYEQYF
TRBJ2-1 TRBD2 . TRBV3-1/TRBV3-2 TGTGCCAGCAGCCAAGGTCGGGGGAGGGCCGATTATGAGCAGTTCTTC CASSQGRGRADYEQFF
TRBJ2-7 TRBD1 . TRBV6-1 TGTGCCAGCAGACCCGGGACAGGGGCCTACGAGCAGTACTTC CASRPGTGAYEQYF
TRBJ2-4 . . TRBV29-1 TGCAGCGTTGAAGGAAATCCAAGGGGCATGACCAAAAACATTCAGTACTTC CSVEGNPRGMTKNIQYF
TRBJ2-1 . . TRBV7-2 TGTGCCAGCAGCCAACTCCCCCCTTCTCCCGATGAGCAGTTCTTC CASSQLPPSPDEQFF
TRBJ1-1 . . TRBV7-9 TGTGCCAGCAGCCTCTTTCGGAGGCCGGACACTGAAGCTTTCTTT CASSLFRRPDTEAFF
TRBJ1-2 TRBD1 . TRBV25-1 TGTGCCAGCAGTGAACCCTCAACAGGGGACGGCTACACCTTC CASSEPSTGDGYTF
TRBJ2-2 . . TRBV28 TGTGCCAGCGAGGGGGGGGACGAGTTCGCCGGGAAGCTGTTTTTT CASEGGDEFAGKLFF
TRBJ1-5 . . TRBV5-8 TGTGCCAGCAGCTTGGGAGGCTTTAGCAATCAGCCCCAGCATTTT CASSLGGFSNQPQHF
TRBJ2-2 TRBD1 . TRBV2 TGTGCCAGGGGGACAGCCACCGGGGAGCTGTTTTTT CARGTATGELFF
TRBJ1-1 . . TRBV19 TGTGCCAGTAGTCCCCTTGGAGGCAGGCCTTTGGAGACTGAAGCTTTCTTT CASSPLGGRPLETEAFF
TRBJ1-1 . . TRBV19 TGTGCCAGTAGTAAGAGGACTGAAGCTTTCTTT CASSKRTEAFF
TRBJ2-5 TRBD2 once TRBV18 TGTGCCAGCTCACCAGCGGGGGGGCTGGAGACCCAGTACTTC CASSPAGGLETQYF
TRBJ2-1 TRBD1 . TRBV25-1 TGTGCCAGCGAAAAACAGGGGGTGATGGATGAGCAGTTCTTC CASEKQGVMDEQFF
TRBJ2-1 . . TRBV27 TGTGCCAGCAGTCAGAACAGGGCCGAGCAGTTCTTC CASSQNRAEQFF
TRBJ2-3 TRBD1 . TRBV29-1 TGCAGCGTTGGGAACTACAGGGGGCCTGGAACAGATACGCAGTATTTT CSVGNYRGPGTDTQYF
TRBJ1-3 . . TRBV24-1 TGTGCCACCAGTGCATGGGAGGGTATTAGGTCTGGAAACACCATATATTTT CATSAWEGIRSGNTIYF
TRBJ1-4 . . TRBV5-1 TGCGCCAGCAGCTTCACGGGGAGCAATGAAAAACTGTTTTTT CASSFTGSNEKLFF
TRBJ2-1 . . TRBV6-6 TGTGCCAGCAGTATGACGGGGTTCTCCTACAATGAGCAGTTCTTC CASSMTGFSYNEQFF
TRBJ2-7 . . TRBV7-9 TGTGCCAGCACCGGGGACATAACCTACGAGCAGTACTTC CASTGDITYEQYF
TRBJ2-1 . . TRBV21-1 TGTGCCAGCAGCCTTCTGACAGGGCGAAGCTCCTACAATGAGCAGTTCTTC CASSLLTGRSSYNEQFF
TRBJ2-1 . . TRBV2 TGTGCCAGCAAGGATAACCCCGGGAAGAGAGCAGTCTCCTACAATGAGCAGTTCTTC CASKDNPGKRAVSYNEQFF
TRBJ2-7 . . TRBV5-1 TGCGCCAGCAGCTTGGAGACAGCCTTAGCCTACGAGCAGTACTTC CASSLETALAYEQYF
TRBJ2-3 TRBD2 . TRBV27 TGTGCCAGCAGTTTATCGATGGGACTAGCGGGAGTTGGCACAGATACGCAGTATTTT CASSLSMGLAGVGTDTQYF
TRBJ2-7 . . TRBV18 TGTGCCAGCTCACCCCGAACGGGGAGGTTCTCCTACGAGCAGTACTTC CASSPRTGRFSYEQYF
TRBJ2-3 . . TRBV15 TGTGCCACCAGCAGAGATCTTACAGGGAAGTCGGATACGCAGTATTTT CATSRDLTGKSDTQYF
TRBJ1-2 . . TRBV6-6 TGTGCCAGCAGTTACCCCCAGGGCTACACCTTC CASSYPQGYTF
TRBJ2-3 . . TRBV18 TGTGCCAGCTCACCAATCCGGGACATCACAGATACGCAGTATTTT CASSPIRDITDTQYF
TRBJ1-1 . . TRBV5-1 TGCGCCAGCAGTCGGGACAACCCGAACACTGAAGCTTTCTTT CASSRDNPNTEAFF
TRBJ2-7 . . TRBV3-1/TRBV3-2 TGTGCCAGCAGCCCCTGGACAGTCGTGAACGAGCAGTACTTC CASSPWTVVNEQYF
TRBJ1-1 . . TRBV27 TGTGCCAGCAGTGCCGGGGGGGTAGCTACTGAAGCTTTCTTT CASSAGGVATEAFF
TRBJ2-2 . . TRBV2 TGTGCCTGCGAAAACAGGCGTAACACCGGGGAGCTGTTTTTT CACENRRNTGELFF
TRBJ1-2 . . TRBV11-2 TGTGCCAGCAGCTTATCAGGGGTTGGTAACTATGGCTACACCTTC CASSLSGVGNYGYTF
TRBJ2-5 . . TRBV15 TGTGCCACCAGCTCGGACAGTAAAGAGACCCAGTACTTC CATSSDSKETQYF
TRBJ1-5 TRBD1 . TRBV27 TGTGCCAGCAGTTTAATGGGACAGGGGGCGCGTCAGCCCCAGCATTTT CASSLMGQGARQPQHF
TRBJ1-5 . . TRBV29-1 TGCAGCGCCACGAGGGGGGGTGGACAGCCCCAGCATTTT CSATRGGGQPQHF
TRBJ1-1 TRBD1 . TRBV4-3 TGCGCCAGCAGCCTCAATATCAGGGGGCATCTGAACACTGAAGCTTTCTTT CASSLNIRGHLNTEAFF
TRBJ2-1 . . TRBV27 TGTGCCAGCAGTTTAATCGAGTCCGACAATGAGCAGTTCTTC CASSLIESDNEQFF
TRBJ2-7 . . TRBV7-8 TGTGCCAGCAGCCCAGGGGAGGGTCGACACGAGCAGTACTTC CASSPGEGRHEQYF
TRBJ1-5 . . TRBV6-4 TGTGCCAGCAGTGACTCGATTGAAACAGGGTACCAGCCCCAGCATTTT CASSDSIETGYQPQHF
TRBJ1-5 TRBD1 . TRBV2 TGTGCCAGCAGTGCGGACAGGGGCAATCAGCCCCAGCATTTT CASSADRGNQPQHF
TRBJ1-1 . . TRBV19 TGTGCCAGTAGTACGTCGTGGAGTGGCGCTTTCTTT CASSTSWSGAFF
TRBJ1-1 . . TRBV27 TGTGCCAGCAGCCAAGGAGGGGACACTGAAGCTTTCTTT CASSQGGDTEAFF
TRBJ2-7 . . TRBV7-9 TGTGCCAGCAGCTTAACATGGGGGCCCGAGCAGTACTTC CASSLTWGPEQYF
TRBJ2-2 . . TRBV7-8 TGTGCCAGCAGCTTAGATTTAGGGGGAGTCCGGGAGCTGTTTTTT CASSLDLGGVRELFF
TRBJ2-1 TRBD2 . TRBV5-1 TGCGCCAGCAGCTTGGTTCTAGCGGAGTCCAATGAGCAGTTCTTC CASSLVLAESNEQFF